Below, 10 T cell receptor beta chains from the same sample are listed, as sequenced in a study of blood T cell repertoires in COVID-19. The assay was immunoSEQ multiplex PCR, and TCRdb's table has in-frame clones only and misses some. Of 200,000 or so clones in the sample, roughly 80% are singletons; the top ten hold roughly 17%. Sequenced: peripheral blood. These receptors all stem from a man aged 60 to 75 with active or convalescent COVID-19.

The CDR3 loop reads CASSRDRGGYEQYF. The CDR3, as DNA: TGCGCCAGCAGCCGGGACAGGGGTGGCTACGAGCAGTACTTC. The gene calls are TRBV5-1 and TRBJ2-7; TRBD1 agrees at 10 bases. The length of the CDR3 is 14 residues. Per the germline V gene, CDR1 is SGHRS and CDR2 is YFSETQ. J was trimmed by 3 bases and V by 4 bases; bases with no gene match: 4.

The rearrangement uses TRBV19 and TRBJ2-1; maybe TRBD2 (6 bases). The germline V gene has CDR1 LNHDA and CDR2 SQIVND (reference sequence). With 5 bases removed from V and 6 bases from J, the gap between germline ends came to 17 bases. The CDR3 is 15 amino acids. CDR3 loop: CASSLGVGGGNEQFF. In nucleotides, the CDR3 is TGTGCCAGTAGTTTAGGGGTCGGGGGTGGCAATGAGCAGTTCTTC. Combining the CDR3 with reference TRBV19 and TRBJ2-1 gives the whole variable domain DGGITQSPKYLFRKEGQNVTLSCEQNLNHDAMYWYRQDPGQGLRLIYYSQIVNDFQKGDIAEGYSVSREKKESFPLTVTSAQKNPTAFYLCASSLGVGGGNEQFFGPGTRLTVL.

This clone was found many times. The V and J genes are TRBV12-3 or TRBV12-4 and TRBJ1-2; 9 bases are shared with TRBD1. After removal of 8 bases from V and 10 bases from J, the junction contained 8 bases not matched to a gene. The CDR3 length is 12 residues. CDR3 sequence (DNA): TGTGCCAGCTCGATCCGGGACAGGGACTACACCTTC. Its protein product is CASSIRDRDYTF.

This clone was seen more than once but under ten times. V gene TRBV6-2 or TRBV6-3 combines with J gene TRBJ2-1; TRBD2 matches at 12 bases. The CDR3 has 18 amino acids. Germline V gene lookup returns CDR1 MNHEY and CDR2 SVGEGT. After removal of 0 bases from V and 2 bases from J, the junction contained 5 bases not matched to a gene. The CDR3 is CASSYSTSGSAPYNEQFF. The CDR3 DNA reads as TGTGCCAGCAGTTACTCGACTAGCGGGAGTGCCCCCTACAATGAGCAGTTCTTC.

CDR3 in amino acids: CASSQEFELAGETQYF. The CDR3 nucleotides read TGTGCCAGCAGCCAAGAATTCGAGTTAGCGGGAGAGACCCAGTACTTC. The chain joins TRBV3-1 (or the pseudogene TRBV3-2) to TRBJ2-5; 7 bases agree with TRBD2. The CDR3 has 16 residues. The germline gives CDR1 LGHDT, CDR2 YNNKEL (reference sequence). Germline trimming cut 0 bases from V and 4 bases from J; bases unmatched to any gene: 8.

The table lists this clone with a count of one. The CDR3 DNA follows: TGTGCCAGCAGCCCCCACCTAGCCGATACGCAGTATTTT. Translated, it gives CASSPHLADTQYF. The chain employs TRBV7-3 and TRBJ2-3; D is possibly TRBD2 (5 bases). The CDR3 runs 13 residues. Germline-derived CDR1 and CDR2 are SGHTA and FQGTGA. Trimming removed 5 bases at V and 6 bases at J, with 12 bases between.

The chain links TRBV4-3 to TRBJ2-7; maybe TRBD2 (7 bases). CDR3 length: 15 residues. The ends were cut back, 1 base at V and 2 bases at J, with 12 bases in the middle. Looked up from germline, CDR1 is LGHNA and CDR2 is YSLEER. CDR3: CASSQGGGFTYEQYF. The DNA for the CDR3 is TGCGCCAGCAGCCAAGGGGGGGGCTTTACCTACGAGCAGTACTTC.

The chain uses TRBV29-1 and TRBJ2-3; 9 bases match TRBD2. This CDR3 is built from 15 residues. Germline V gene sequence: CDR1 SQVTM, CDR2 ANQGSEA. Trimming at V came to 2 bases and at J to 4 bases, leaving 7 bases not matched to a gene. CDR3 bases: TGCAGCGTTGAACTGGGGCGGGAGGGCCCAGATACGCAGTATTTT. It encodes CSVELGREGPDTQYF.

The rearrangement joins TRBV5-4 to TRBJ1-1; 8 bases map to TRBD1. There are 14 residues in the CDR3. Germline V CDR1 and CDR2: SGHNT, YYREEE (reference sequence). J lost 4 bases, V lost 3 bases, and 5 bases had no gene match. The CDR3 region has the DNA TGTGCCAGCAGCTCTCAAACAGGGGGCACTGAAGCTTTCTTT. This encodes CASSSQTGGTEAFF. Full variable domain (missing parts from reference TRBV5-4 and TRBJ1-1): ETGVTQSPTHLIKTRGQQVTLRCSSQSGHNTVSWYQQALGQGPQFIFQYYREEENGRGNFPPRFSGLQFPNYSSELNVNALELDDSALYLCASSSQTGGTEAFFGQGTRLTVV.

Here the CDR3 DNA reads TGTGCCAGCAGCCTGCGCCAGGGGGTTGACACCGGGGAGCTGTTTTTT. Protein product: CASSLRQGVDTGELFF. The chain employs TRBV7-3 and TRBJ2-2; 7 bases map to TRBD1. Germline V CDR1 and CDR2: SGHTA, FQGTGA. The CDR3 runs to 16 residues. V gave up 5 bases and J gave up 3 bases; unmatched junction bases: 9.